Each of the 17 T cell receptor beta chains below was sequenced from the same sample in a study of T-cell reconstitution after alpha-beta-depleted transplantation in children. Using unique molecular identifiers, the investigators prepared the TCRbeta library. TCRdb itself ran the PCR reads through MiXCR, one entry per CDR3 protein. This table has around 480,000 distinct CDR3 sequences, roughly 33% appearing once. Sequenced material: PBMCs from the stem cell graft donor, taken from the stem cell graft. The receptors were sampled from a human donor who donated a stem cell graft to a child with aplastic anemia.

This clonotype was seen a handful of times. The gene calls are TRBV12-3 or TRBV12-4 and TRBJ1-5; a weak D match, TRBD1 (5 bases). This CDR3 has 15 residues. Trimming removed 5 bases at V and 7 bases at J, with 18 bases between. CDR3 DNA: TGTGCCAGCAGTCTCCGGGAGGCGCGGGGGCAGCCCCAGCATTTT. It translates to CASSLREARGQPQHF.

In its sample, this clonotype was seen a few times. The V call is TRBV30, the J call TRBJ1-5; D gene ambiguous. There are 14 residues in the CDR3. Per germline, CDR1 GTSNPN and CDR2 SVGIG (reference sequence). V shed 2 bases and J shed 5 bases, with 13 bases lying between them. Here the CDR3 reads CAWSQSTEDQPQHF. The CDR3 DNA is TGTGCCTGGAGTCAGTCGACCGAGGATCAGCCCCAGCATTTT.

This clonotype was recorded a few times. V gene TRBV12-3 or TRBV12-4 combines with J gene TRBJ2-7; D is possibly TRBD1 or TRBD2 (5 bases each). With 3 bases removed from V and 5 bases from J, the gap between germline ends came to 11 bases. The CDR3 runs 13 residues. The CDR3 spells CASSFTGTHEQYF. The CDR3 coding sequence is TGTGCCAGCAGTTTTACGGGGACCCACGAGCAGTACTTC.

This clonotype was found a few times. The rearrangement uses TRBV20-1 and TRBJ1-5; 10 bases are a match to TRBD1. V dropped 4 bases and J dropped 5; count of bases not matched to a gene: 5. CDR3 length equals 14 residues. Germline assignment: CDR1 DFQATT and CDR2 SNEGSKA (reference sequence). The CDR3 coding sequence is TGCAGTGCTATACCGGGACAGGGGTATCAGCCCCAGCATTTT. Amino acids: CSAIPGQGYQPQHF.

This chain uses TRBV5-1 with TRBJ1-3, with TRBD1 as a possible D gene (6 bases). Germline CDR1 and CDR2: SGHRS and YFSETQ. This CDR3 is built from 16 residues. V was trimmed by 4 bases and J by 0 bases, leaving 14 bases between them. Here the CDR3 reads CASSADSRSSGNTIYF. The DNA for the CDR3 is TGCGCCAGCAGCGCGGACAGCAGAAGCTCTGGAAACACCATATATTTT. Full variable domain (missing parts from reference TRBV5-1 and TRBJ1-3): KAGVTQTPRYLIKTRGQQVTLSCSPISGHRSVSWYQQTPGQGLQFLFEYFSETQRNKGNFPGRFSGRQFSNSRSEMNVSTLELGDSALYLCASSADSRSSGNTIYFGEGSWLTVV.

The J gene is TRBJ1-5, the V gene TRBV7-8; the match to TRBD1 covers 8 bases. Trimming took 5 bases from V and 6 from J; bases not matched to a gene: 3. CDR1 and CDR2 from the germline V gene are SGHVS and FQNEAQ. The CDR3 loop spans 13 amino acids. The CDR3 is CASSQTGAQPQHF. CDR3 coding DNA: TGTGCCAGCAGCCAGACAGGGGCTCAGCCCCAGCATTTT.

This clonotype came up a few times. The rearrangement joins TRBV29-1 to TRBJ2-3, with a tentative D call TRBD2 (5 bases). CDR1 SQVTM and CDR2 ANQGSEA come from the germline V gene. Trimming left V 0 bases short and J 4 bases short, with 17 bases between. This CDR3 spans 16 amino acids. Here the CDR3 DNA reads TGCAGCGTTGAAGATCCCCTACAGAGGGCTTCAGATACGCAGTATTTT. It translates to CSVEDPLQRASDTQYF.

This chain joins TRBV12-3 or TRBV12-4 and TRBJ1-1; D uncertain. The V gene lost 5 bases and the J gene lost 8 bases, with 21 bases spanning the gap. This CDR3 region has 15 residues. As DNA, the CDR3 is TGTGCCAGCAGTACACTTATCATCGAGGGCATCGAAGCTTTCTTT. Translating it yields CASSTLIIEGIEAFF.

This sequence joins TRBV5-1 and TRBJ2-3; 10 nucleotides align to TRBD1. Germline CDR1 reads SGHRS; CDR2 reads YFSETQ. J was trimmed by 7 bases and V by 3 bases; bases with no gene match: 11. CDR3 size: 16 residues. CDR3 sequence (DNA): TGCGCCAGCAGCTCCGGGACAGGGGATCCTACTAATACGCAGTATTTT. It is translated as CASSSGTGDPTNTQYF.

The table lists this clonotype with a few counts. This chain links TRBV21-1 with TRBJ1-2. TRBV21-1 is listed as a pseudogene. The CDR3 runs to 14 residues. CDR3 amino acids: CASPSSRVGEGYTF. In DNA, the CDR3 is TGTGCCAGCCCTTCTAGCAGGGTTGGAGAAGGCTACACCTTC.

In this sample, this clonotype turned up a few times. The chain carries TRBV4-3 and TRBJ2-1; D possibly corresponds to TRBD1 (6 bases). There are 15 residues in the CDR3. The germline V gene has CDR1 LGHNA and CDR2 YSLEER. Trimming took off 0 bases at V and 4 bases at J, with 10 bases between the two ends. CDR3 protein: CASSQDGTLYNEQFF. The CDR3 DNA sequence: TGCGCCAGCAGCCAAGATGGGACACTGTACAATGAGCAGTTCTTC.

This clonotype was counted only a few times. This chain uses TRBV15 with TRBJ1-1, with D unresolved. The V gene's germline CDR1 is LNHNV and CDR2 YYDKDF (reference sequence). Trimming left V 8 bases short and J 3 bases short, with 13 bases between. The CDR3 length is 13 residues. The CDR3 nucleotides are TGTGCCACCTCGTGGGGTGGGGACACTGAAGCTTTCTTT. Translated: CATSWGGDTEAFF.

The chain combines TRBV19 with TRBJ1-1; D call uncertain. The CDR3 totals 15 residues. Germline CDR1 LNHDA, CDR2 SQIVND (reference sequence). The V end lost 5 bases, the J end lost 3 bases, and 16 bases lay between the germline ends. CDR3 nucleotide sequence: TGTGCCAGTAGTCCCCGTCGGTTGGTGGACACTGAAGCTTTCTTT. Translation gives CASSPRRLVDTEAFF.

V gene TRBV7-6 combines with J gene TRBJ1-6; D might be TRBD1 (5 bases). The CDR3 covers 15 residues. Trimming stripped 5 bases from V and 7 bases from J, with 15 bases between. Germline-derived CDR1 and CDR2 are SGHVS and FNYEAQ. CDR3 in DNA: TGTGCCAGCAGCACCCGATCGGGGGACAATTCACCCCTCCACTTT. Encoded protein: CASSTRSGDNSPLHF.

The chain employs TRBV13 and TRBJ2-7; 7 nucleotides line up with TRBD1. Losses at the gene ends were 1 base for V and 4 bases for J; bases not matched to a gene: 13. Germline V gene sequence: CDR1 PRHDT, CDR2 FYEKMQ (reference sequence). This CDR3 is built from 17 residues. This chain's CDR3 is CASSLAPSVVTGYEQYV. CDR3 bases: TGTGCCAGCAGCTTAGCCCCCAGCGTCGTGACAGGGTACGAGCAGTACGTC.

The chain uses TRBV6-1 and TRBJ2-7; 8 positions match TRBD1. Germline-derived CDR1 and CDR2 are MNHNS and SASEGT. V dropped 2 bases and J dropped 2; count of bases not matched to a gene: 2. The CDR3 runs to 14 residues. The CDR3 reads CASSELQGAYEQYF. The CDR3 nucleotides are TGTGCCAGCAGTGAATTACAGGGGGCCTACGAGCAGTACTTC.

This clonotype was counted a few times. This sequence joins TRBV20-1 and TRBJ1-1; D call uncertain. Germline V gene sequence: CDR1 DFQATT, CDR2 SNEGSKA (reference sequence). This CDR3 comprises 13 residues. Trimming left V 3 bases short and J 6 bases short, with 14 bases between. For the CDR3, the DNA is TGCAGTGCTAGTATAAGGACGAGGGCTGAAGCTTTCTTT. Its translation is CSASIRTRAEAFF.